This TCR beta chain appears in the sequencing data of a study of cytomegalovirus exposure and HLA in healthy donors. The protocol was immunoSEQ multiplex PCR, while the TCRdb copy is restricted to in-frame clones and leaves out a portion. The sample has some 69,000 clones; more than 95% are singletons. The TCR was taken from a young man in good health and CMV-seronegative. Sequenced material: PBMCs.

The CDR3 reads CASSLRDRGGTEAFF. As DNA, the CDR3 is TGTGCCAGCAGCTTGCGGGACAGGGGCGGGACTGAAGCTTTCTTT. The chain joins TRBV5-4 to TRBJ1-1, with 10 bases fitting TRBD1. The J segment lost 5 bases and the V segment lost 1 base, leaving 5 bases of the junction unmatched. CDR3 size: 15 residues. The germline gives CDR1 SGHNT, CDR2 YYREEE (reference sequence).